A single sample is the source of the 28 T cell receptor beta chains below, sequenced in a study of T cells in Graves' hyperthyroidism and ophthalmopathy. RNA transcripts yielded amplified TCR beta CDR3 regions. The HTBI set primed first-round TCR CDR3 RT-PCR. One entry per CDR3 protein, called by TCRdb with MiXCR from the multiplex PCR reads. The table lists about 420,000 distinct CDR3 sequences, roughly an eighth of them singletons. Material: blood. The origin of the receptors is a woman under 30 with Graves' hyperthyroidism.

V gene TRBV20-1 combines with J gene TRBJ2-3; 11 nucleotides match TRBD2. The J segment lost 9 bases and the V segment lost 3 bases, leaving 17 bases of the junction unmatched. CDR1 and CDR2 from the germline V gene are DFQATT and SNEGSKA (reference sequence). The CDR3 is made up of 17 amino acids. The CDR3 protein is CSASMVSSGRWRGTQYF. CDR3 bases: TGCAGTGCTAGTATGGTATCTAGCGGGAGGTGGCGGGGAACGCAGTATTTT.

The CDR3 spells CAWSGTGVNYGYTF. CDR3 bases: TGTGCCTGGAGTGGGACAGGGGTTAACTATGGCTACACCTTC. V gene TRBV30 combines with J gene TRBJ1-2; 9 nucleotides align to TRBD1. V lost 1 base and J lost 1; bases outside the gene matches: 1. Per the germline V gene, CDR1 is GTSNPN and CDR2 is SVGIG (reference sequence). The CDR3 is 14 residues long.

This clonotype came up many times. A read error may produce the germline difference seen at one junction end. The rearrangement uses TRBV7-7 and TRBJ2-5, with D tentatively TRBD1 or TRBD2 (5 bases each). The CDR3 loop spans 15 amino acids. Germline CDR1 SSHAT, CDR2 FNYEAQ (reference sequence). CDR3 in DNA: TGTGCTAGCAGCTTAGAACCGGGACCCTCGGAGACCCAGTACTTC. It codes for CASSLEPGPSETQYF.

The V and J genes are TRBV6-1 and TRBJ1-1, with 11 bases that match TRBD1. Germline values: CDR1 MNHNS, CDR2 SASEGT. The V and J ends lost 8 bases and 6 bases, in that order; junction bases with no gene match: 11. CDR3 size: 15 residues. CDR3: CASAINRDRGSEAFF. CDR3 nucleotide sequence: TGTGCCAGCGCGATTAACCGGGACAGGGGGTCTGAAGCTTTCTTT.

This clonotype has only a few counts. The rearrangement links TRBV4-2 to TRBJ2-3; the match to TRBD2 covers 10 bases. The V segment lost 1 base and the J segment 4 bases; nucleotides outside the gene matches: 8. The CDR3 length is 17 residues. Germline V gene sequence: CDR1 LGHNA, CDR2 YNFKEQ. This CDR3 is CASSQGAGTSDADTQYF. CDR3 sequence (DNA): TGTGCCAGCAGCCAAGGGGCCGGGACTAGCGATGCAGATACGCAGTATTTT.

The sample holds many counts of this clonotype. J is TRBJ2-3 and V is TRBV6-1, with a weak D call TRBD2 (7 bases). The V gene's germline CDR1 is MNHNS and CDR2 SASEGT. CDR3 size: 15 residues. V shed 5 bases and J shed 1 base, with 13 bases lying between them. The CDR3 region is CASSRGRVGTDTQYF. The CDR3 bases are TGTGCCAGCAGTAGGGGGAGGGTTGGCACAGATACGCAGTATTTT.

This clonotype was counted at least ten times. The chain carries TRBV11-2 and TRBJ2-7; 7 bases are shared with TRBD1. The CDR3 runs to 15 residues. Per the germline V gene, CDR1 is SGHAT and CDR2 is FQNNGV. Trimming cost V 5 bases and J 4 bases; bases outside gene matches: 11. The CDR3 bases are TGTGCCAGCAGCCCCCTGGACAGGAATCCTTACGAGCAGTACTTC. Protein product: CASSPLDRNPYEQYF.

This clonotype was detected a few times. The chain carries TRBV20-1 and TRBJ1-5, with 7 bases identical to TRBD1. The CDR3 has 16 residues. Germline assignment: CDR1 DFQATT and CDR2 SNEGSKA (reference sequence). V was clipped by 5 bases and J by 4 bases; unmatched bases: 14. The CDR3 DNA is TGCAGTGCTCCGGAAGGGAGGGGGCTTTGGAATCAGCCCCAGCATTTT. Protein product: CSAPEGRGLWNQPQHF.

This clonotype was detected many times. CDR3 sequence (DNA): TGTGCCAGCAGTTCTTCCCCCGGGACAGTCTATGGCTACACCTTC. As protein: CASSSSPGTVYGYTF. V is TRBV27 and J is TRBJ1-2, with 7 bases lining up with TRBD1. Germline V gene lookup returns CDR1 MNHEY and CDR2 SMNVEV (reference sequence). The V segment lost 4 bases and the J segment 4 bases; nucleotides outside the gene matches: 9. This CDR3 region has 15 residues.

The chain has TRBV20-1 and TRBJ2-5; TRBD2 matches at 8 bases. The V gene's germline CDR1 is DFQATT and CDR2 SNEGSKA (reference sequence). This CDR3 is built from 15 residues. V was clipped by 2 bases and J by 5 bases; unmatched bases: 10. This CDR3 is CSARPGLAGRETQYF. The CDR3 DNA sequence: TGCAGTGCTAGACCAGGACTAGCCGGAAGGGAGACCCAGTACTTC.

Comments on this clonotype: A much larger clone sits a single nucleotide away, making a read error possible. The rearrangement links TRBV5-1 to TRBJ1-4; D remains ambiguous. CDR3 size: 11 residues. Germline lookup yields CDR1 SGHRS and CDR2 YFSETQ. Trimming left V 3 bases short and J 8 bases short, with 5 bases between. The CDR3 loop is CASSSLEKLFF. The CDR3 DNA follows: TGCGCCAGCAGCTCGTTGGAAAAACTGTTTTTT.

The chain recombines TRBV15 with TRBJ2-7; 8 bases agree with TRBD1. Per germline, CDR1 LNHNV and CDR2 YYDKDF (reference sequence). The CDR3 is 16 amino acids. V was pared by 4 bases and J by 1 base, with 9 bases of the junction left unmatched. The CDR3 DNA reads TGTGCCACCAGCACCGCAAGACAGGGGACTTCCTACGAGCAGTACTTC. Translated: CATSTARQGTSYEQYF.

V and J are TRBV20-1 and TRBJ2-1; the match to TRBD1 covers 7 bases. Germline V gene lookup returns CDR1 DFQATT and CDR2 SNEGSKA (reference sequence). V was clipped by 0 bases and J by 13 bases; unmatched bases: 15. This CDR3 contains 15 residues. The CDR3, as DNA: TGCAGTGCTAGAGATATACAGGGGCGCAGGGAGACCCAGTTCTTC. Residues: CSARDIQGRRETQFF.

The table lists this clonotype with many counts. The chain uses TRBV7-9 and TRBJ1-2; D not certain. Germline CDR1 SEHNR, CDR2 FQNEAQ (reference sequence). The CDR3 totals 15 residues. V lost 2 bases and J lost 8, with 18 bases in between. The CDR3 loop is CASSLSSVPSRGYTF. Written as DNA, the CDR3 is TGTGCCAGCAGCTTATCTTCAGTTCCGTCCAGAGGCTACACCTTC.

This clonotype was detected many times. The chain recombines TRBV29-1 with TRBJ1-2; D is ambiguous. The V and J ends lost 5 bases and 4 bases respectively, with 17 bases between them. This CDR3 comprises 14 residues. CDR1 and CDR2 (germline): SQVTM, ANQGSEA. The CDR3 sequence is CSVKVFGQAYGYTF. The CDR3 DNA sequence: TGCAGCGTTAAGGTTTTTGGCCAGGCCTATGGCTACACCTTC.

This clonotype has at least ten counts. The gene calls are TRBV3-1 and TRBJ2-4, with a tentative D call TRBD1 (5 bases). The germline V and J ends were trimmed by 2 bases and 1 base, with 6 bases remaining between them. The length of the CDR3 is 14 residues. The V gene's germline CDR1 is LGHDT and CDR2 YNNKEL (reference sequence). For the CDR3, the DNA is TGTGCCAGCAGCCAATCAGGGGCCAAAAACATTCAGTACTTC. Translation: CASSQSGAKNIQYF.

The table lists this clonotype with many counts. At one end the junction does not follow the germline gene, possibly because of a read error. This chain uses TRBV7-7 with TRBJ2-3; no definite D call. Germline assignment: CDR1 SSHAT and CDR2 FNYEAQ (reference sequence). The CDR3 length is 16 residues. CDR3 coding DNA: TGTGCTAGCAGCCTGGGATTGCAGCCTAGCACAGATACGCAGTATTTT. Encoded protein: CASSLGLQPSTDTQYF.

This clonotype has only a few counts. This sequence joins TRBV12-3 or TRBV12-4 and TRBJ1-3; D is unresolved. The CDR3 spans 18 residues. V was trimmed by 0 bases and J by 1 base, leaving 16 bases between them. CDR3 in DNA: TGTGCCAGCAGTTTAGCGCTGGCAGCAACCCAATCTGGAAACACCATATATTTT. Its translation: CASSLALAATQSGNTIYF.

This clonotype was detected ten times or more. The rearrangement joins TRBV30 to TRBJ1-1; the D is unclear. Deletions cut 4 bases from V and 4 bases from J, with 13 bases between. Germline V lookup: CDR1 GTSNPN, CDR2 SVGIG (reference sequence). The CDR3 length is 13 residues. In nucleotides, the CDR3 is TGTGCCTGGACGATGGAGCGGGGCACTGAAGCTTTCTTT. Translating gives CAWTMERGTEAFF.

This clonotype has a handful of counts. The rearrangement joins TRBV30 to TRBJ1-2, with a tentative D call TRBD1 (6 bases). Looked up from germline, CDR1 is GTSNPN and CDR2 is SVGIG (reference sequence). The V gene lost 3 bases and the J gene lost 0 bases, with 11 bases spanning the gap. The CDR3 extends over 14 amino acids. CDR3 residues: CAWRLTGPNYGYTF. The CDR3 region has the DNA TGTGCCTGGAGACTGACAGGACCTAACTATGGCTACACCTTC. Filled out from reference TRBV30 and TRBJ1-2, the complete variable domain reads SQTIHQWPATLVQPVGSPLSLECTVEGTSNPNLYWYRQAAGRGLQLLFYSVGIGQISSEVPQNLSASRPQDRQFILSSKKLLLSDSGFYLCAWRLTGPNYGYTFGSGTRLTVV.

This clonotype was seen a handful of times. The CDR3 region has the DNA TGTGCCAGCACCTCAGGGCCAGAGGCTCAGCCCCAGCATTTT. It encodes CASTSGPEAQPQHF. The chain joins TRBV6-1 to TRBJ1-5, with TRBD1 as a possible D gene (5 bases). CDR1 and CDR2 (germline): MNHNS, SASEGT. The V and J ends lost 7 bases and 6 bases respectively, with 16 bases between them. The CDR3 totals 14 residues.

The genes are TRBV28 and TRBJ1-4; unclear D gene. This CDR3 comprises 12 residues. The V gene's germline CDR1 is MDHEN and CDR2 SYDVKM. As DNA, the CDR3 is TGTGCGAGCTGCTCAACTAATGAAAAACTGTTTTTT. Encoded protein: CASCSTNEKLFF.

This clonotype was seen many times. The rearrangement joins TRBV14 to TRBJ2-5, with 10 bases lining up with TRBD2. The CDR3 runs to 21 residues. The V gene's germline CDR1 is SGHDN and CDR2 FVKESK. V trimming: 1 base; J trimming: 1 base; junction bases outside the gene matches: 18. The CDR3 sequence is CASSQVNASGSYAYLQETQYF. The CDR3 nucleotides are TGTGCCAGCAGCCAAGTAAATGCTAGCGGGAGTTATGCATACCTCCAAGAGACCCAGTACTTC. Based on the CDR3 plus reference TRBV14 and TRBJ2-5, the full variable domain is EAGVTQFPSHSVIEKGQTVTLRCDPISGHDNLYWYRRVMGKEIKFLLHFVKESKQDESGMPNNRFLAERTGGTYSTLKVQPAELEDSGVYFCASSQVNASGSYAYLQETQYFGPGTRLLVL.

This clonotype appeared many times. Written as DNA, the CDR3 is TGTGCCAGCTCACCACCGGGACTTTCAGATACGCAGTATTTT. Its translation is CASSPPGLSDTQYF. The chain recombines TRBV18 with TRBJ2-3, with D possibly TRBD2 on 6 matching bases. Trimming stripped 0 bases from V and 4 bases from J, with 8 bases between. The CDR3 has 14 residues. The germline gives CDR1 KGHSH, CDR2 LQKENI.

This clonotype appeared a few times. The chain combines TRBV9 with TRBJ1-6; 8 bases line up with TRBD1. Unmatched junction bases numbered 8, after V lost 0 bases and J lost 9 bases. The germline V gene has CDR1 SGDLS and CDR2 YYNGEE. This CDR3 is 16 amino acids long. The CDR3 loop is CASSVGGQALGSPLHF. CDR3 bases: TGTGCCAGCAGCGTAGGGGGACAGGCCCTAGGTTCACCCCTCCACTTT.

In the case of this clonotype: This could be a read error, since a much larger clone is one nucleotide away. The chain links TRBV6-2 or TRBV6-3 to TRBJ2-7; 7 bases align to TRBD2. The germline V gene encodes CDR1 MNHEY and CDR2 SVGEGT. This CDR3 is 13 amino acids long. Losses at the gene ends were 5 bases for V and 7 bases for J; bases not matched to a gene: 8. The CDR3 is CASSATSVGEQYF. In nucleotides, the CDR3 is TGTGCCAGCAGTGCAACTAGCGTTGGTGAGCAGTACTTC.

Note on this clonotype: This sequence may be a read error, since a much larger clone differs from it by one base. V and J are TRBV20-1 and TRBJ2-3; tentative D call: TRBD1 (8 bases). This CDR3 region has 15 residues. Per germline, CDR1 DFQATT and CDR2 SNEGSKA (reference sequence). CDR3 sequence (DNA): TGCAGTGCTAGTTTAAGGTGGGAGGGGACAGGTACGCAGTATTTT. Its protein product is CSASLRWEGTGTQYF.

The rearrangement links TRBV10-3 to TRBJ1-1, with TRBD1 matching over 9 bases. With 10 bases clipped from V and 1 base from J, the junction kept 4 bases outside the gene matches. The CDR3 is 13 amino acids. CDR1 is ENHRY, CDR2 SYGVKD, per germline. The CDR3 is CATGTGRNTEAFF. For the CDR3, the DNA is TGTGCCACCGGGACAGGGAGGAACACTGAAGCTTTCTTT.